Below are 19 T cell receptor beta chains sequenced from a single sample in a study of cytomegalovirus exposure and HLA in healthy donors. 60 Vbeta and 13 Jbeta primers were used in PCR. Profiled with immunoSEQ multiplex PCR; TCRdb holds only in-frame clones, not every one. Here the sample spans 90,000 to 120,000 clones, 55% to 85% being singletons. Sample: PBMCs. The receptors were gathered from a man aged 25 to 40 in good health and CMV-seronegative.

The chain links TRBV5-6 to TRBJ2-5; 11 nucleotides match TRBD2. Germline values: CDR1 SGHDT, CDR2 YYEEEE. The junction had 3 bases not matched to a gene; V was cut back by 0 bases and J by 2 bases. This CDR3 is built from 16 residues. The CDR3 loop is CASSLVAGGNQETQYF. DNA for the CDR3: TGTGCCAGCAGCTTGGTAGCGGGGGGGAATCAAGAGACCCAGTACTTC. Filled out from reference TRBV5-6 and TRBJ2-5, the complete variable domain reads DAGVTQSPTHLIKTRGQQVTLRCSPKSGHDTVSWYQQALGQGPQFIFQYYEEEERQRGNFPDRFSGHQFPNYSSELNVNALLLGDSALYLCASSLVAGGNQETQYFGPGTRLLVL.

The gene calls are TRBV28 and TRBJ2-5; 8 bases map to TRBD1. The V and J ends lost 5 bases and 1 base, in that order; junction bases with no gene match: 6. This CDR3 comprises 15 residues. Germline-derived CDR1 and CDR2 are MDHEN and SYDVKM. As DNA, the CDR3 is TGTGCCAGCAGTCCCACGACAGGGGTCCAAGAGACCCAGTACTTC. Its protein product is CASSPTTGVQETQYF.

This chain uses TRBV9 with TRBJ2-3, with D unresolved. Germline V gives CDR1 SGDLS, CDR2 YYNGEE. Trimming cost V 2 bases and J 1 base, with 14 bases left between them. The CDR3 runs to 16 residues. Here the CDR3 DNA reads TGTGCCAGCAGCGTTAGTAGTATCCCCGGCACAGATACGCAGTATTTT. It codes for CASSVSSIPGTDTQYF.

V usage is TRBV15 and J usage is TRBJ2-5, with a tentative D call TRBD2 (5 bases). The CDR3 contains 13 residues. CDR1 is LNHNV and CDR2 is YYDKDF in the germline V gene (reference sequence). V shed 8 bases and J shed 4 bases, with 14 bases lying between them. The CDR3 reads CATRRGSGETQYF. CDR3 in DNA: TGTGCCACCCGCCGGGGTAGTGGAGAGACCCAGTACTTC.

In its sample, this clone was seen a few times. This chain connects TRBV4-1 to TRBJ2-7, with 7 bases that match TRBD1. This CDR3 spans 12 amino acids. J gave up 5 bases and V 4 bases, and 2 bases lay outside the gene matches. The germline gives CDR1 MGHRA, CDR2 YSYEKL. The CDR3 protein is CASSPTGDEQYF. The CDR3 region has the DNA TGCGCCAGCAGCCCCACAGGGGACGAGCAGTACTTC.

The rearrangement links TRBV2 to TRBJ2-3, with a tentative D call TRBD1 (5 bases). The V gene lost 3 bases and the J gene lost 4 bases, with 14 bases spanning the gap. Germline V gene lookup returns CDR1 SNHLY and CDR2 FYNNEI. This CDR3 is 15 amino acids long. DNA for the CDR3: TGTGCCAGCAGTGATTGGCAGGGAATCGCAGATACGCAGTATTTT. It translates to CASSDWQGIADTQYF.

The chain joins TRBV2 to TRBJ1-2; the D is unclear. V was trimmed by 2 bases and J by 3 bases, leaving 10 bases between them. Per germline, CDR1 SNHLY and CDR2 FYNNEI. The CDR3 spans 14 residues. CDR3 in amino acids: CASSEIRRDYGYTF. CDR3 DNA: TGTGCCAGCAGTGAAATACGGCGGGACTATGGCTACACCTTC.

V gene TRBV6-1 combines with J gene TRBJ2-7, with 11 bases that match TRBD2. This CDR3 comprises 15 residues. From germline, CDR1 is MNHNS and CDR2 SASEGT. V was pared by 1 base and J by 3 bases, with 2 bases of the junction left unmatched. The CDR3 region is CASSEGLAGSYEQYF. CDR3 nucleotide sequence: TGTGCCAGCAGTGAAGGACTAGCGGGAAGCTACGAGCAGTACTTC.

The rearrangement links TRBV14 to TRBJ2-3; D unclear. Looked up from germline, CDR1 is SGHDN and CDR2 is FVKESK. This CDR3 has 15 amino acids. Trimming took off 0 bases at V and 0 bases at J, with 7 bases between the two ends. CDR3 nucleotide sequence: TGTGCCAGCAGCCAAGATTCCCCTAGCACAGATACGCAGTATTTT. This encodes CASSQDSPSTDTQYF.

The rearrangement joins TRBV5-1 to TRBJ2-2; maybe TRBD2 (6 bases). Germline V gene data show CDR1 as SGHRS and CDR2 as YFSETQ. The CDR3 length is 16 residues. Trimming removed 1 base at V and 0 bases at J, with 10 bases between. Written as DNA, the CDR3 is TGCGCCAGCAGCTTGAGCCCGGGGGCGAACACCGGGGAGCTGTTTTTT. It is translated as CASSLSPGANTGELFF.

V and J are TRBV7-2 and TRBJ2-7; 9 bases line up with TRBD1. Per germline, CDR1 SGHTA and CDR2 FQGNSA. The CDR3 runs 14 residues. Trimming removed 6 bases from V and 4 bases from J; junction bases left unmatched: 7. The CDR3 spells CASRTGTGYYEQYF. The CDR3 nucleotides read TGTGCCAGCAGAACCGGGACAGGGTATTACGAGCAGTACTTC.

This clone was counted between two and nine times. V gene TRBV7-6 combines with J gene TRBJ2-1, with D tentatively TRBD2 (6 bases). With 2 bases removed from V and 5 bases from J, the gap between germline ends came to 10 bases. From germline, CDR1 is SGHVS and CDR2 FNYEAQ. The CDR3 has 14 amino acids. The CDR3 nucleotides read TGTGCCAGCAGCTTACCGGGAGTGGACAATGAGCAGTTCTTC. It codes for CASSLPGVDNEQFF.

This chain connects TRBV5-6 to TRBJ2-5; TRBD1 agrees at 8 bases. The germline V gene encodes CDR1 SGHDT and CDR2 YYEEEE. The CDR3 spans 13 residues. Germline trimming cut 4 bases from V and 7 bases from J; bases unmatched to any gene: 6. The CDR3 sequence is CASSTDRVGTQYF. As DNA, the CDR3 is TGTGCCAGCAGCACGGACAGGGTAGGGACCCAGTACTTC.

The V gene is TRBV19, the J gene TRBJ2-7; D perhaps matches TRBD1 (5 bases). The V gene's germline CDR1 is LNHDA and CDR2 SQIVND (reference sequence). The CDR3 consists of 13 residues. V was shortened by 7 bases and J by 3 bases, with 13 bases between the two germline ends. DNA of the CDR3: TGTGCCAGTACGGATCGCCAGGGCTACGAGCAGTACTTC. It specifies CASTDRQGYEQYF.

J is TRBJ2-5 and V is TRBV5-1; D uncertain. Trimming cost V 1 base and J 5 bases, with 9 bases left between them. CDR1 is SGHRS, CDR2 YFSETQ, per germline. The CDR3 sequence is 13 residues long. Here the CDR3 DNA reads TGCGCCAGCAGCTTGAGCTCTAGTGAGACCCAGTACTTC. This codes for CASSLSSSETQYF.

The chain couples TRBV7-9 to TRBJ1-4; D is possibly TRBD1 (6 bases). CDR3 length: 16 amino acids. Between the trimmed V and J ends, which lost 9 bases and 0 bases, there was a span of 17 bases. The germline V gene has CDR1 SEHNR and CDR2 FQNEAQ (reference sequence). CDR3 sequence (DNA): TGTGCCAGTACTCGGGGGGCCGCAGCAACTAATGAAAAACTGTTTTTT. This codes for CASTRGAAATNEKLFF.

V and J are TRBV7-2 and TRBJ2-3, with D tentatively TRBD1 (6 bases). This CDR3 is 13 amino acids long. Per germline, CDR1 SGHTA and CDR2 FQGNSA. Deletions cut 6 bases from V and 5 bases from J, with 12 bases between. The CDR3 here is CASSPGDGDTQYF. The CDR3 region has the DNA TGTGCCAGCAGTCCAGGGGATGGAGATACGCAGTATTTT.

In this sample, this clone turned up once. The rearrangement links TRBV5-6 to TRBJ2-3; D call uncertain. This CDR3 contains 17 residues. Germline V lookup: CDR1 SGHDT, CDR2 YYEEEE. Trimming removed 0 bases from V and 4 bases from J, with 18 bases in between. The CDR3 sequence is CASSLVVAAESADTQYF. The CDR3 DNA is TGTGCCAGCAGCTTGGTGGTGGCGGCGGAGAGCGCAGATACGCAGTATTTT.

The gene calls are TRBV4-1 and TRBJ1-2, with D possibly TRBD1 on 6 matching bases. Looked up from germline, CDR1 is MGHRA and CDR2 is YSYEKL. The length of the CDR3 is 13 residues. Trimming took 5 bases from V and 6 from J, leaving 13 bases between them. The CDR3 loop is CASSTPSGDGYTF. The CDR3 DNA reads TGCGCCAGCAGCACCCCCTCAGGGGATGGCTACACCTTC.